The 13 T cell receptor beta chains listed next were all sequenced from one sample in a study of blood T cell repertoires in COVID-19. Sequencing was performed with immunoSEQ multiplex PCR; in TCRdb, only in-frame clones are kept and a portion is missing. The data hold some 360,000 clones, with roughly nine tenths observed a single time. Sequencing was carried out using peripheral blood. All receptors derive from a woman aged 55-75 years with COVID-19, enrolled during active disease.

V usage is TRBV2 and J usage is TRBJ2-7; D gene ambiguous. V lost 3 bases and J 2 bases, leaving 5 bases between the germline ends. The CDR3 is 12 amino acids. Germline CDR1 and CDR2: SNHLY and FYNNEI. This CDR3 reads CASSEETYEQYF. CDR3 coding DNA: TGTGCCAGCAGTGAGGAGACCTACGAGCAGTACTTC.

The chain carries TRBV6-5 and TRBJ1-1; D uncertain. CDR3 length: 11 amino acids. Trimming took off 6 bases at V and 3 bases at J, with 5 bases between the two ends. Germline V gene sequence: CDR1 MNHEY, CDR2 SVGAGI. CDR3: CASSRDTEAFF. CDR3 DNA sequence: TGTGCCAGCAGCCGAGACACTGAAGCTTTCTTT.

This clone was seen just once. The chain is built from TRBV10-3 and TRBJ1-6, with D tentatively TRBD1 (6 bases). The germline V and J ends were trimmed by 4 bases and 0 bases, with 10 bases remaining between them. CDR3 size: 16 residues. Germline V gene sequence: CDR1 ENHRY, CDR2 SYGVKD. The CDR3 loop reads CAISVTGSSYNSPLHF. The CDR3 DNA follows: TGTGCCATCAGTGTAACAGGGAGCTCCTATAATTCACCCCTCCACTTT.

V and J are TRBV6-1 and TRBJ1-6; 8 bases agree with TRBD1. V was clipped by 0 bases and J by 9 bases; unmatched bases: 10. Germline V gene data show CDR1 as MNHNS and CDR2 as SASEGT. The CDR3 totals 17 residues. Here the CDR3 DNA reads TGTGCCAGCAGTGAAGCGACATGGGGACAGGCGGGTTCACCCCTCCACTTT. As protein: CASSEATWGQAGSPLHF.

The chain employs TRBV6-6 and TRBJ1-1; perhaps TRBD1 as D (5 bases). The V and J ends lost 6 bases and 4 bases respectively, with 15 bases between them. In germline, CDR1 is MNHNY, CDR2 SVGAGI (reference sequence). This CDR3 contains 14 residues. The CDR3 DNA follows: TGTGCCAGCAGCTCATTTCAGGGAGGCACTGAAGCTTTCTTT. Protein product: CASSSFQGGTEAFF.

The chain carries TRBV6-1 and TRBJ1-2; 9 bases match TRBD1. Germline values: CDR1 MNHNS, CDR2 SASEGT. V was clipped by 3 bases and J by 5 bases; unmatched bases: 10. This CDR3 contains 16 residues. The CDR3 DNA follows: TGTGCCAGCAGTGAGACTTGGACAGGGGTTTTGTATGGCTACACCTTC. It is translated as CASSETWTGVLYGYTF.

The chain employs TRBV5-6 and TRBJ1-4, with D perhaps matching TRBD1 (5 bases). The CDR3 is made up of 14 amino acids. V was trimmed by 4 bases and J by 7 bases, leaving 14 bases between them. Germline CDR1 SGHDT, CDR2 YYEEEE. The CDR3 protein is CASSKGDRPEKLFF. As DNA, the CDR3 is TGTGCCAGCAGCAAGGGCGACAGACCTGAAAAACTGTTTTTT.

The chain couples TRBV28 to TRBJ1-3; D might be TRBD1 (6 bases). The germline V gene encodes CDR1 MDHEN and CDR2 SYDVKM. CDR3 length equals 17 residues. V lost 4 bases to trimming and J lost 0 bases, with 16 bases between them. CDR3 DNA sequence: TGTGCCAGCAGTTCCTCCTGGACAGCCTTCTCTGGAAACACCATATATTTT. It is translated as CASSSSWTAFSGNTIYF.

The V and J genes are TRBV30 and TRBJ1-2; no clear D. The length of the CDR3 is 14 residues. V was cut by 4 bases and J by 2 bases, with 14 bases left in between. From germline, CDR1 is GTSNPN and CDR2 SVGIG (reference sequence). This chain's CDR3 is CAWMERVGNYGYTF. The CDR3 DNA reads TGTGCCTGGATGGAACGGGTAGGAAACTATGGCTACACCTTC.

The chain employs TRBV7-9 and TRBJ2-7; 9 bases are shared with TRBD1. Losses at the gene ends were 5 bases for V and 2 bases for J; bases not matched to a gene: 10. The CDR3 is made up of 16 amino acids. Germline V lookup: CDR1 SEHNR, CDR2 FQNEAQ (reference sequence). DNA of the CDR3: TGTGCCAGCAGCCCCTGGACAGGGGTACTTACCTACGAGCAGTACTTC. Its protein product is CASSPWTGVLTYEQYF.

V gene TRBV5-6 combines with J gene TRBJ2-3, with 7 bases identical to TRBD2. Unmatched junction bases numbered 2, after V lost 0 bases and J lost 1 base. CDR3 length: 15 amino acids. The germline V gene encodes CDR1 SGHDT and CDR2 YYEEEE. CDR3 DNA sequence: TGTGCCAGCAGCTTGGCGGCGGGGGGCACAGATACGCAGTATTTT. It translates to CASSLAAGGTDTQYF. The full variable domain, with the rest looked up from reference TRBV5-6 and TRBJ2-3, is DAGVTQSPTHLIKTRGQQVTLRCSPKSGHDTVSWYQQALGQGPQFIFQYYEEEERQRGNFPDRFSGHQFPNYSSELNVNALLLGDSALYLCASSLAAGGTDTQYFGPGTRLTVL.

The V call is TRBV7-3, the J call TRBJ1-1; D may be TRBD1 (5 bases). Trimming pared 10 bases from V and 2 bases from J, leaving 14 bases between. The germline V gene encodes CDR1 SGHTA and CDR2 FQGTGA. The CDR3 covers 13 residues. This chain's CDR3 is CATSTEPNTEAFF. The CDR3 DNA sequence: TGTGCCACCTCGACAGAGCCTAACACTGAAGCTTTCTTT.

The rearrangement links TRBV12-3 or TRBV12-4 to TRBJ2-7; perhaps TRBD1 as D (5 bases). The CDR3 sequence is 13 residues long. V lost 5 bases, J lost 3 bases, and 11 bases lay in between. The CDR3 loop reads CASSTQTVYEQYF. The CDR3 DNA reads TGTGCCAGCAGTACCCAGACAGTCTACGAGCAGTACTTC.